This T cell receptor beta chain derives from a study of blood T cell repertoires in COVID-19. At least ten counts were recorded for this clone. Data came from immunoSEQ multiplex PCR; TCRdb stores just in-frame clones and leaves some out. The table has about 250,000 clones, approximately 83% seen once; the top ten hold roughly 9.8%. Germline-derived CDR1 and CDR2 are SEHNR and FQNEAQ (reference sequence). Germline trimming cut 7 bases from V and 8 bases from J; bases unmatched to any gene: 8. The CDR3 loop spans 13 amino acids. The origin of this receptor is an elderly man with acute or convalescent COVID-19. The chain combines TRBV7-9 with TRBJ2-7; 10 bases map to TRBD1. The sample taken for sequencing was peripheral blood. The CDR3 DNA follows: TGTGCCAGCACCTCGGGACAGGGGATAAAGCAGTACTTC. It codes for CASTSGQGIKQYF. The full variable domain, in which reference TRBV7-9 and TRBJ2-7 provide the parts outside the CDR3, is DTGVSQNPRHKITKRGQNVTFRCDPISEHNRLYWYRQTLGQGPEFLTYFQNEAQLEKSRLLSDRFSAERPKGSFSTLEIQRTEQGDSAMYLCASTSGQGIKQYFGPGTRLTVT.